Listed below are T cell receptor beta chains from one sample, sequenced in a study of T-cell memory formation after mild COVID-19. TCRdb recomputed calls from the 5' RACE reads with MiXCR, one row per CDR3 protein. The table lists approximately 500,000 distinct CDR3 sequences, approximately 25% of them singletons, with about an eighth in the top ten. Sequencing input: PBMCs or a T cell subset sorted from them (not recorded which). The receptors stem from an adult woman who had mild COVID-19 (a few samples of this study predate the infection). Cell type and time point are not known. Each CDR3 is given with its conserved first and last residue. D genes are given only for firm matches. Size is stated for part of the rows, as once, few or many counts, or as a class when the clone is expanded.

>TRBD2|TRBJ2-1|TRBV12-3/TRBV12-4|-
TGTGCCAGCAGTTTAGACCCTCCTAGCGGGGGTTACAATGAGCAGTTCTTC
CASSLDPPSGGYNEQFF
>-|TRBJ1-2|TRBV29-1|many
TGCAGCGTTGCGCAGGGGAGAGACTATGGCTACACCTTC
CSVAQGRDYGYTF
>TRBD1|TRBJ2-7|TRBV4-1|-
TGCGCCAGCAGCCAAGGGGACAGGGTGGCCTTTACCTACGAGCAGTACTTC
CASSQGDRVAFTYEQYF
>-|TRBJ1-4|TRBV20-1|once
TGCAGTGCGGACGGGGGGGCCAATGAAAAACTGTTTTTT
CSADGGANEKLFF
>TRBD2|TRBJ2-3|TRBV15|-
TGTGCCACCAGCAGAGATGGGCTAGCGGGATGGGCAGATACGCAGTATTTT
CATSRDGLAGWADTQYF
>-|TRBJ1-2|TRBV5-6|-
TGTGCCAGCAGCGATGGAGTCCAGACCTATGGCTACACCTTC
CASSDGVQTYGYTF
>-|TRBJ1-5|TRBV5-5|once
TGTGCCAGCAGCTGGACCGGGACCGAGAATCAGCCCCAGCATTTT
CASSWTGTENQPQHF
>TRBD1|TRBJ1-1|TRBV7-3|-
TGTGCCAGCAGCTCCGCCCCGCAGGGGGCGGCTCACACTGAAGCTTTCTTT
CASSSAPQGAAHTEAFF
>TRBD1|TRBJ2-7|TRBV12-3/TRBV12-4|-
TGTGCCAGCAGTAAGCTAACCGGACTCCGGGACAGGGGGGATACCGAGCAGTACTTC
CASSKLTGLRDRGDTEQYF
>TRBD1|TRBJ2-7|TRBV4-1|few
TGCGCCAGCAGCCCTACAACAGGGACGACAGGGGAGCAGTACTTC
CASSPTTGTTGEQYF
>-|TRBJ2-5|TRBV12-3/TRBV12-4|-
TGTGCCAGCACCAACGAGTGGAAGACCCAGTACTTC
CASTNEWKTQYF
>-|TRBJ2-5|TRBV20-1|few
TGCAGTGCCGAGGCTTTCCGGGGGGCCGGGGAGACCCAGTACTTC
CSAEAFRGAGETQYF
>-|TRBJ2-5|TRBV15|-
TGTGCCACCAGCAGTCCCGGTGCGATTCAAGAGACCCAGTACTTC
CATSSPGAIQETQYF
>-|TRBJ1-1|TRBV6-2/TRBV6-3|-
TGTGCCAGCAGTTACGTTGGCATCATGAACACTGAAGCTTTCTTT
CASSYVGIMNTEAFF
>TRBD1|TRBJ1-6|TRBV18|many
TGTGCCAGCTCACCCGACAGGGAGCATTCACCCCTCCACTTT
CASSPDREHSPLHF
>TRBD1|TRBJ1-1|TRBV20-1|-
TGCAGTGTCAAGGACAGGGTGAACACTGAAGCTTTCTTT
CSVKDRVNTEAFF
>-|TRBJ1-2|TRBV30|-
TGTGCCTGGATCCTGAGGGATGGCTACACCTTC
CAWILRDGYTF
>-|TRBJ2-3|TRBV9|few
TGTGCCAGCAGCGCTGACCACCGCACAGATACGCAGTATTTT
CASSADHRTDTQYF
>-|TRBJ2-3|TRBV9|-
TGTGCCAGCAGCACTTATGGGTGGGCAGCAGATACGCAGTATTTT
CASSTYGWAADTQYF
>-|TRBJ1-2|TRBV18|-
TGTGCCAGCTCACCAGATCCCGGGTCTCGTGGCTACACCTTC
CASSPDPGSRGYTF
>TRBD1|TRBJ2-2|TRBV28|-
TGTGCCAGCAGTCCCCGGGACAGATACACCGGGGAGCTGTTTTTT
CASSPRDRYTGELFF
>-|TRBJ1-4|TRBV7-9|few
TGTGCCAGCACAAAAAGGGCCCCAACTAATGAAAAACTGTTTTTT
CASTKRAPTNEKLFF
>TRBD1|TRBJ2-3|TRBV15|-
TGTGCCACCAGCGGAAGGGTAGTTAATCCGGGACAGGAGATCACAGATACGCAGTATTTT
CATSGRVVNPGQEITDTQYF
>-|TRBJ2-7|TRBV14|-
TGTGCCAGCAGCCCCCTCAGGACCGGGACGGAAGACTACGAGCAGTACTTC
CASSPLRTGTEDYEQYF
>-|TRBJ2-1|TRBV7-8|-
TGTGCCAGCAGCAAGGGTCAAGCGGGCGACCAGTTCTTC
CASSKGQAGDQFF
>-|TRBJ2-7|TRBV20-1|-
TGCAGTGCTAGAGGGGTCAGCGAGCAGTACTTC
CSARGVSEQYF
>-|TRBJ1-5|TRBV19|few
TGTGCCAGTAGTATGAGGAATCAGCCCCAGCATTTT
CASSMRNQPQHF
>-|TRBJ2-1|TRBV7-8|-
TGTGCCAGCAGCTCACACCGGGCGCCGGGGTTCAATGAGCAGTTCTTC
CASSSHRAPGFNEQFF